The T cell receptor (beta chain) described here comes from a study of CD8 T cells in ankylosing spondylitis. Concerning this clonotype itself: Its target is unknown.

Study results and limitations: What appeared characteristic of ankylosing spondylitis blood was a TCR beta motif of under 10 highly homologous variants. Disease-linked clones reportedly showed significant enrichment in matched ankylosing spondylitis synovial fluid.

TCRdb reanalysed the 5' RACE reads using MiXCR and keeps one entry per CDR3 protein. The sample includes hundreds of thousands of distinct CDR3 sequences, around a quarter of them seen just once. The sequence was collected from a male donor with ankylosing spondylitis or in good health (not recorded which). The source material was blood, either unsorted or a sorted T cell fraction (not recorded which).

The chain's CDR3 is CSVARERHNEQFF. The CDR3 bases are TGCAGCGTTGCTCGGGAGAGGCACAATGAGCAGTTCTTC. This chain connects TRBV29-1 to TRBJ2-1; tentatively, D is TRBD2 (6 bases). The ends were cut back, 4 bases at V and 5 bases at J, with 12 bases in the middle. CDR3 length: 13 amino acids. CDR1 is SQVTM, CDR2 ANQGSEA, per germline.